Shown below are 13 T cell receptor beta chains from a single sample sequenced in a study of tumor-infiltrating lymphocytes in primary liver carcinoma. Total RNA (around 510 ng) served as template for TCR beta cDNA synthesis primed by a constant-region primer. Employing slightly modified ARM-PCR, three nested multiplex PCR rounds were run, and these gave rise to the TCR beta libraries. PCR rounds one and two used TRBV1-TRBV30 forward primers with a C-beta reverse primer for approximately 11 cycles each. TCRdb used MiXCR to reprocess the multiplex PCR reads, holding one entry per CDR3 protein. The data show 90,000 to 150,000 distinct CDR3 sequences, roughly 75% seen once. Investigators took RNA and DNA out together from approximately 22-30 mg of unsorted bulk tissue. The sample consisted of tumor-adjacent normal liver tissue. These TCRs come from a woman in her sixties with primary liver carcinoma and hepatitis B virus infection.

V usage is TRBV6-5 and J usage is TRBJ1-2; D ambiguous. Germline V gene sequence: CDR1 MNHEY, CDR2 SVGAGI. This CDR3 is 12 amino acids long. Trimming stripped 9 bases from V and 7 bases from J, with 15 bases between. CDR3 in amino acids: CASNPRLGGYTF. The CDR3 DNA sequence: TGTGCCAGTAACCCAAGGTTGGGTGGCTACACCTTC.

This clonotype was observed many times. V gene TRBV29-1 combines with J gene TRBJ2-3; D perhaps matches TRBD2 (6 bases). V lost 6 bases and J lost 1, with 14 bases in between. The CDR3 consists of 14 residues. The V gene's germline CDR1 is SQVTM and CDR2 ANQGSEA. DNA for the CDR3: TGCAGCGTATTCACTAGCAGGGGCACAGATACGCAGTATTTT. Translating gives CSVFTSRGTDTQYF.

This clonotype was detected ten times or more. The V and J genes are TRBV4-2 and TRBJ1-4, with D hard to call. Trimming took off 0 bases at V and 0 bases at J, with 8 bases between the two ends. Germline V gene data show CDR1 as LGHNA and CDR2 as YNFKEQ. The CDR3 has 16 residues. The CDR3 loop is CASSQDQVATNEKLFF. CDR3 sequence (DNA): TGTGCCAGCAGCCAAGATCAGGTCGCAACTAATGAAAAACTGTTTTTT.

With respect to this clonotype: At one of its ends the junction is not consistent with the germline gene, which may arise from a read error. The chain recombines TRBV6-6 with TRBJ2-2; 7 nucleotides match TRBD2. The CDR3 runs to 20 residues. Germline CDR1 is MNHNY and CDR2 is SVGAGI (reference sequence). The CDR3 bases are TGTGCCAGCAGTTACTCGAAAAGTGGTAGCGGGCGAGCGAACACCGCGGAGCTGTTTTTT. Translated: CASSYSKSGSGRANTAELFF.

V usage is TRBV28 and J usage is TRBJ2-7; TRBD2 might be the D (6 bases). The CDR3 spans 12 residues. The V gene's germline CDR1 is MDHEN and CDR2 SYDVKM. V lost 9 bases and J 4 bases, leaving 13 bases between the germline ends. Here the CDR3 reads CASILGTYEQYF. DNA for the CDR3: TGTGCCAGTATTTTAGGGACTTACGAGCAGTACTTC.

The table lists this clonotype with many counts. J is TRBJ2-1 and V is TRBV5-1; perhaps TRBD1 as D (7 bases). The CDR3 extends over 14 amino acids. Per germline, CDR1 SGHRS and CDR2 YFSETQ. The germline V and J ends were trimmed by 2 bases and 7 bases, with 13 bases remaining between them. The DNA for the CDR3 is TGCGCCAGCAGCTTAGGGCAGGGGGGAAATGAGCAGTTCTTC. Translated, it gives CASSLGQGGNEQFF.

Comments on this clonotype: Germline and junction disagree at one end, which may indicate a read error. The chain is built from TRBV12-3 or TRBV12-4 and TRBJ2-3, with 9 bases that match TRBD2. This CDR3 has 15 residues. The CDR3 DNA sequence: TGTACCAGCAGTTGGTGGACTAGCGTGGCAGATACGCAGTATTTT. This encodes CTSSWWTSVADTQYF.

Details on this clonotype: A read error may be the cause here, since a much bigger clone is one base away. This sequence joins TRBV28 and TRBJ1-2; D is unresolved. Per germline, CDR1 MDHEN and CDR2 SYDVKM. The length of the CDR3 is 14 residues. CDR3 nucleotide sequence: TGTGTCAGCAGTTTAGCACAGCTTAACTATGGCTACACCTTC. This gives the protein CVSSLAQLNYGYTF.

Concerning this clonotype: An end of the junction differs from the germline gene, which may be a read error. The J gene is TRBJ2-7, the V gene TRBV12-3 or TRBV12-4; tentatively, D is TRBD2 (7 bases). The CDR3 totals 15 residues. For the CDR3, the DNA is TGCGCCAGCAGTTTTGTGGGGGGGGCAACCTGGGAGCAGTACTTC. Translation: CASSFVGGATWEQYF.

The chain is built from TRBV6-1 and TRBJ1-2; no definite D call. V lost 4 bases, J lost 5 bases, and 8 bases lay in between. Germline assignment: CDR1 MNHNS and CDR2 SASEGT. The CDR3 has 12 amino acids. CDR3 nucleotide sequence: TGTGCCAGCAGTGCCCCCCTATATGGCTACACCTTC. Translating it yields CASSAPLYGYTF.

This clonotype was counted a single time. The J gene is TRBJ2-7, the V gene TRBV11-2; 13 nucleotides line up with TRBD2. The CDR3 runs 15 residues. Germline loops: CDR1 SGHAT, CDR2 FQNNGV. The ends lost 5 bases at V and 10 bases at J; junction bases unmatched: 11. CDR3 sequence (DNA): TGTGCCAGCAGCAGAAGGACTAGCGGGAGTGACAAACAGTACTTC. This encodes CASSRRTSGSDKQYF.

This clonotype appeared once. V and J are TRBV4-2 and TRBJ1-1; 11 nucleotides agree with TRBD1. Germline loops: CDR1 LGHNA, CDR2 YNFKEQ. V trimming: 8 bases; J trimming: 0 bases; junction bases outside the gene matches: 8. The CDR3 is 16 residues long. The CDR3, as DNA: TGTGCCAGCGACCGTGGGACAGGGGGAATGAACACTGAAGCTTTCTTT. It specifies CASDRGTGGMNTEAFF.

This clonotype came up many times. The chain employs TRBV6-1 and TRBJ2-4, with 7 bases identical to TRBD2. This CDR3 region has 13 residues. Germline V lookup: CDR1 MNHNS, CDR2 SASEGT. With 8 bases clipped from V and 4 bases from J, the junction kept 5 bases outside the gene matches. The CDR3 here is CASGGGGKNIQYF. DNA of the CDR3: TGTGCCAGCGGGGGGGGAGGGAAAAACATTCAGTACTTC.